Here is one T cell receptor (beta chain) with its context. This receptor's antigen is unknown. No much larger clonotype is one base removed from it; base qualities were not supplied. These data originate in a study of shared T cell receptors in the human thymus (dated by TCRdb to the early 2020s). Notes on the research overall: The study investigated the way shared, self-reactive T-cell receptor alpha chains are produced in the human thymus.

The library was obtained by the immunoSEQ multiplex PCR assay. TCRdb obtained this table from immuneACCESS and retained in-frame rearrangements with V and J assigned. These tables miss some clones; where compared with another copy, unresolved V genes account for less than half of the shortfall, and the remainder is unexplained. This sample holds some 760,000 clones; 80% to 90% were observed only once. 0.0095% to 0.011% of the sample is taken by the ten largest. These data were likewise used in another study, on human thymus T cells. The second publication reports: Immunologically healthy infants undergoing open corrective cardiac surgery for congenital heart defects in Finland were used as donors. Thymus tissue was obtained as surgical resects removed during corrective cardiac surgery. Usage of V and J gene segments appeared to be biased in both the thymic and the peripheral blood repertoires. Highly overlapping thymic TCR repertoires among unrelated individuals were reported in the related research. The study described the TCR alpha and beta repertoires in about eight infant thymus samples and a few matching peripheral blood samples. Donor ages ranging from about 7 to 250 days were recorded, and 5 or 6 male and a couple of female infants were included in the cohort. Thymocytes were mechanically released from the tissue and were stored as pellets of about 9.5-33 million cells at -70 degrees C. A QIAsymphony instrument was used to extract genomic DNA from frozen cell pellets. The immunoSEQ multiplex PCR assay was used to amplify the TCRB and TCRAD loci from a standardized amount of quality-controlled genomic DNA. Amplicons spanned the V(D)J region at a length sufficient to cover the CDR3 and identify V and J genes. The commercial immunoSEQ service was used to sequence amplicons on an Illumina platform. Primer bias and sequencing errors were corrected as previously described, and TCRAD and TCRB were defined on the basis of the IMGT database. Analysis of the repertoires was done with immunoSEQ Analyzer 3.0 and VDJTools and included basic statistics, V/J segment usage, diversity estimates, rarefaction and pairwise overlap. To estimate diversity, the Chao1, ChaoE, Efron-Thisted, Shannon and inverse Simpson indices were applied, and diversity was also estimated on datasets down-sampled to the smallest sample. Repertoire overlap was determined by strict matching of CDR3 nucleotide sequence, V gene and J gene, and Jaccard-based multidimensional scaling clustering was applied. On average, about 800,000 unique TCRB clonotypes were obtained from thymus samples, compared with approximately 80,000 from blood samples.

The sequencing sample was made of thymocytes. This sequence was found in a girl under two years old with a congenital heart defect. Donor details come from another sample of the same person, matched by shared clones.

The nucleotide sequence reads as follows: TGCAGTGCTAGAGAGGGGAGAGGAGCTTTCTTT. Translated, this is CSAREGRGAFF. The sequence is built from TRBV20-1 and TRBJ1-1; confidence is insufficient to name the D gene. The CDR3, from cysteine to phenylalanine, totals 11 residues. Only the CDR3 region is kept as DNA, spanning 33 bases read in frame from base 1. V gives up 0 bases and J gives up 10 bases, and the segment between their germline ends measures 9 bases. The germline V gene (reference sequence) supplies CDR1 DFQATT and CDR2 SNEGSKA.